These 24 T cell receptor beta chains share one sample of origin, sequenced in a study of shared clonotypes between healthy human individuals. Clones were read by immunoSEQ multiplex PCR, and TCRdb kept only the in-frame ones, dropping some. This table holds some 700,000 clones, about nine tenths found once. Sequenced input: memory CD8+ T cells from PBMCs. Subset specified: CD45RO+ cells pooled with CCR7-negative TemRA cells. All receptors derive from a man younger than 35 in good health. Some clones in this sample may be carry-over from other donors' samples.

The chain joins TRBV7-9 to TRBJ2-4; 13 bases agree with TRBD2. Trimming removed 1 base from V and 12 bases from J; junction bases left unmatched: 3. Germline V lookup: CDR1 SEHNR, CDR2 FQNEAQ (reference sequence). The CDR3 has 14 amino acids. The CDR3 region has the DNA TGTGCCAGCAGCTTAGGGGGACTAGCGGGGCATCAGTACTTC. This sequence encodes CASSLGGLAGHQYF.

The chain is built from TRBV6-6 and TRBJ2-3, with D unclear. Trimming took 5 bases from V and 2 from J, leaving 14 bases between them. The CDR3 length is 15 residues. Germline lookup yields CDR1 MNHNY and CDR2 SVGAGI (reference sequence). The CDR3 sequence is CASSQTRKATDTQYF. The CDR3 coding sequence is TGTGCCAGCAGTCAGACCAGAAAAGCCACAGATACGCAGTATTTT.

This clone has just a few counts. The chain employs TRBV5-1 and TRBJ2-7, with 7 nucleotides matching TRBD2. This CDR3 comprises 16 residues. Germline-derived CDR1 and CDR2 are SGHRS and YFSETQ. The V and J ends lost 4 bases and 2 bases, in that order; junction bases with no gene match: 12. The CDR3 loop is CASSPEGGRIPYEQYF. CDR3 bases: TGCGCCAGCAGCCCGGAAGGCGGGAGAATTCCCTACGAGCAGTACTTC.

The sample holds one count of this clone. The chain is built from TRBV5-4 and TRBJ2-7; a possible D gene is TRBD1 (6 bases). CDR1 is SGHNT, CDR2 YYREEE, per germline (reference sequence). The V gene lost 0 bases and the J gene lost 2 bases, with 18 bases spanning the gap. This CDR3 region has 17 residues. This chain's CDR3 is CASSLAGGARGPYEQYF. DNA of the CDR3: TGTGCCAGCAGCTTGGCGGGTGGGGCCAGGGGTCCCTACGAGCAGTACTTC.

V is TRBV6-6 and J is TRBJ2-7; no clear D. The CDR3 has 14 amino acids. The germline V gene has CDR1 MNHNY and CDR2 SVGAGI (reference sequence). Trimming removed 5 bases at V and 6 bases at J, with 17 bases between. DNA for the CDR3: TGTGCCAGCAGTGTTGTGGCAGAGCTAGTCGAGCAGTACTTC. This encodes CASSVVAELVEQYF.

Turning to this clone: At the DNA level, this CDR3 is encoded by other sequences in the same sample as well. V gene TRBV5-1 combines with J gene TRBJ2-1, with D possibly TRBD1 on 5 matching bases. Deletions cut 0 bases from V and 5 bases from J, with 6 bases between. The CDR3 runs 13 residues. In germline, CDR1 is SGHRS, CDR2 YFSETQ. CDR3 sequence reads: CASSLAGNNEQFF. The CDR3 DNA sequence: TGCGCCAGCAGCTTGGCAGGGAACAATGAGCAGTTCTTC.

The chain carries TRBV5-6 and TRBJ2-4; TRBD1 matches 8 bases. With 0 bases clipped from V and 0 bases from J, the junction kept 8 bases outside the gene matches. Germline V gene data show CDR1 as SGHDT and CDR2 as YYEEEE. The CDR3 contains 18 residues. In DNA, the CDR3 is TGTGCCAGCAGCTTGGGACAGGGGATGGCAGCAGCCAAAAACATTCAGTACTTC. It translates to CASSLGQGMAAAKNIQYF.

Regarding this clone: The sample carries other DNA sequences with the same CDR3. The V and J genes are TRBV4-1 and TRBJ1-1; 7 bases fit TRBD1. The CDR3 extends over 15 amino acids. V gave up 2 bases and J gave up 1 base; unmatched junction bases: 4. Germline loops: CDR1 MGHRA, CDR2 YSYEKL. The CDR3 DNA is TGCGCCAGCAGCCAACGGACAGGCCAGAACACTGAAGCTTTCTTT. This encodes CASSQRTGQNTEAFF.

The J gene is TRBJ2-1, the V gene TRBV5-5, with 7 nucleotides matching TRBD2. Germline CDR1 is SGHKS and CDR2 is YYEKEE (reference sequence). This CDR3 has 15 amino acids. Losses at the gene ends were 4 bases for V and 0 bases for J; bases not matched to a gene: 4. In DNA form, the CDR3 reads TGTGCCAGCAGCGCCAGCGGGGTCTCCTACAATGAGCAGTTCTTC. Translation gives CASSASGVSYNEQFF. Full variable domain (outside the CDR3, taken from reference TRBV5-5 and TRBJ2-1): DAGVTQSPTHLIKTRGQQVTLRCSPISGHKSVSWYQQVLGQGPQFIFQYYEKEERGRGNFPDRFSARQFPNYSSELNVNALLLGDSALYLCASSASGVSYNEQFFGPGTRLTVL.

V usage is TRBV27 and J usage is TRBJ2-3; TRBD1 or TRBD2 may be the D gene (6 bases each). Trimming removed 5 bases at V and 4 bases at J, with 7 bases between. This CDR3 is 12 amino acids long. Germline-derived CDR1 and CDR2 are MNHEY and SMNVEV (reference sequence). CDR3 loop: CASSRGPDTQYF. For the CDR3, the DNA is TGTGCCAGCAGTCGGGGGCCAGATACGCAGTATTTT.

The chain combines TRBV27 with TRBJ1-5, with D hard to call. Per germline, CDR1 MNHEY and CDR2 SMNVEV (reference sequence). The length of the CDR3 is 14 residues. Trimming pared 5 bases from V and 3 bases from J, leaving 11 bases between. Here the CDR3 DNA reads TGTGCCAGCAGTCTCCGACGGACCAATCAGCCCCAGCATTTT. This encodes CASSLRRTNQPQHF.

This chain joins TRBV7-2 and TRBJ2-7; 9 bases align to TRBD1. CDR3 size: 17 residues. CDR1 SGHTA and CDR2 FQGNSA come from the germline V gene. The V and J ends lost 3 bases and 5 bases, in that order; junction bases with no gene match: 14. CDR3 residues: CASSFYFLQGASNEQYF. The CDR3 nucleotides are TGTGCCAGCAGCTTTTACTTTCTACAGGGGGCGTCAAACGAGCAGTACTTC.

The chain couples TRBV28 to TRBJ2-3; 9 bases map to TRBD1. Germline CDR1 reads MDHEN; CDR2 reads SYDVKM. CDR3 size: 16 residues. Trimming at V came to 7 bases and at J to 2 bases, leaving 10 bases not matched to a gene. CDR3 protein: CASNRDRGVYTDTQYF. CDR3 nucleotides: TGTGCCAGCAACCGTGACAGGGGGGTATACACAGATACGCAGTATTTT. The full variable domain, in which reference TRBV28 and TRBJ2-3 provide the parts outside the CDR3, is DVKVTQSSRYLVKRTGEKVFLECVQDMDHENMFWYRQDPGLGLRLIYFSYDVKMKEKGDIPEGYSVSREKKERFSLILESASTNQTSMYLCASNRDRGVYTDTQYFGPGTRLTVL.

The chain carries TRBV9 and TRBJ2-2, with 7 bases that match TRBD1. From germline, CDR1 is SGDLS and CDR2 YYNGEE. With V trimmed by 1 base and J by 1 base, 7 bases remained unmatched. There are 17 residues in the CDR3. CDR3 region: CASSVPRQGLNTGELFF. The CDR3 region has the DNA TGTGCCAGCAGCGTACCCAGACAGGGCTTGAACACCGGGGAGCTGTTTTTT.

The gene calls are TRBV5-5 and TRBJ1-2, with 8 bases identical to TRBD1. Germline CDR1 SGHKS, CDR2 YYEKEE (reference sequence). V was pared by 0 bases and J by 1 base, with 5 bases of the junction left unmatched. This CDR3 comprises 16 residues. CDR3 DNA: TGTGCCAGCAGCTTGGTGCCTGGACAGGGTAACTATGGCTACACCTTC. This codes for CASSLVPGQGNYGYTF.

The chain uses TRBV29-1 and TRBJ2-1; a weak D match, TRBD2 (5 bases). CDR3 length: 10 residues. CDR1 and CDR2 (germline): SQVTM, ANQGSEA. V gave up 4 bases and J gave up 8 bases, with 6 bases separating them. The CDR3 reads CSVVAHEQFF. The CDR3 region has the DNA TGCAGCGTTGTAGCGCATGAGCAGTTCTTC.

V and J are TRBV7-2 and TRBJ2-7; D might be TRBD1 or TRBD2, each matching 7 bases. Germline loops: CDR1 SGHTA, CDR2 FQGNSA. V was pared by 5 bases and J by 3 bases, with 20 bases between. The CDR3 length is 16 residues. The CDR3 DNA reads TGTGCCAGCAGCCTTAGGGGGCGGGGGACCGTCTACGAGCAGTACTTC. Amino acids: CASSLRGRGTVYEQYF.

The chain is built from TRBV28 and TRBJ2-1; TRBD1 or TRBD2 may be the D gene (5 bases each). The germline V gene has CDR1 MDHEN and CDR2 SYDVKM. The CDR3 has 17 amino acids. V gave up 5 bases and J gave up 0 bases, with 17 bases separating them. CDR3 nucleotides: TGTGCCAGCAGTCTTCTGTTAGGGGAGAGCTCCTACAATGAGCAGTTCTTC. Amino acid sequence: CASSLLLGESSYNEQFF.

V usage is TRBV7-2 and J usage is TRBJ2-1, with 14 bases aligning to TRBD2. V lost 6 bases, J lost 6 bases, and 4 bases stayed unmatched. Germline V gene sequence: CDR1 SGHTA, CDR2 FQGNSA. CDR3 length: 15 residues. DNA of the CDR3: TGTGCCAGCAGACCAGGACTAGCGGGAGGCAATGAGCAGTTCTTC. This encodes CASRPGLAGGNEQFF.

CDR3 protein: CASSPEGTQGHEQFF. The CDR3 region has the DNA TGTGCCAGCAGCCCGGAAGGGACGCAAGGGCATGAGCAGTTCTTC. This rearrangement joins TRBV6-6 to TRBJ2-1; D tentatively reads TRBD1 or TRBD2 (5 bases each). The CDR3 loop spans 15 amino acids. Trimming stripped 6 bases from V and 8 bases from J, with 20 bases between. The V gene's germline CDR1 is MNHNY and CDR2 SVGAGI (reference sequence).

The chain's CDR3 is CASSDSKGSTDTQYF. CDR3 DNA sequence: TGTGCCAGCAGTGACTCGAAAGGGAGCACAGATACGCAGTATTTT. This sequence joins TRBV6-4 and TRBJ2-3; D uncertain. CDR1 is MRHNA and CDR2 is SNTAGT in the germline V gene. Trimming left V 0 bases short and J 0 bases short, with 7 bases between. CDR3 length: 15 amino acids.

V and J are TRBV14 and TRBJ2-7; a possible D gene is TRBD2 (6 bases). Trimming shortened V by 3 bases and J by 0 bases, and 12 bases separated the two germline ends. CDR1 is SGHDN and CDR2 is FVKESK in the germline V gene. CDR3 size: 15 residues. CDR3 amino acids: CASSQVGGVSYEQYF. CDR3 bases: TGTGCCAGCAGCCAGGTCGGCGGGGTCTCCTACGAGCAGTACTTC.

The chain recombines TRBV4-1 with TRBJ2-5, with unresolved D. Germline V CDR1 and CDR2: MGHRA, YSYEKL. V was clipped by 4 bases and J by 1 base, with 13 bases between them. The CDR3 totals 15 residues. In DNA, the CDR3 is TGCGCCAGCAGCCCCGGTCTGAAGGTCCAAGAGACCCAGTACTTC. Protein: CASSPGLKVQETQYF.

This clone has only one observation. The chain combines TRBV27 with TRBJ2-7; D is unclear. The CDR3 loop spans 13 amino acids. V dropped 5 bases and J dropped 2 bases, with 10 bases sitting between them. Germline V gene sequence: CDR1 MNHEY, CDR2 SMNVEV (reference sequence). CDR3 residues: CASSVGVAYEQYF. DNA of the CDR3: TGTGCCAGCAGTGTAGGAGTGGCCTACGAGCAGTACTTC.